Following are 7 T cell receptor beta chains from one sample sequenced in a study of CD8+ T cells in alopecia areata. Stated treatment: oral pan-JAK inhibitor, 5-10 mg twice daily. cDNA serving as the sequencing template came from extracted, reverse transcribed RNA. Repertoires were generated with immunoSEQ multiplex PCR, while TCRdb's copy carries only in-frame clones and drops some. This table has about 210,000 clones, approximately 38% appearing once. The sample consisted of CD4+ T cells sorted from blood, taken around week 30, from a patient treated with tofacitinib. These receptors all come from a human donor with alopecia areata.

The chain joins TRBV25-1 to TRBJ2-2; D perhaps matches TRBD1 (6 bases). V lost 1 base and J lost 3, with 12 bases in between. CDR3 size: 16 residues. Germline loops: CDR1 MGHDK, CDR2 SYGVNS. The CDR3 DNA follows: TGTGCCAGCAGTGAATGGGGGCGGCGCGACACCGGGGAGCTGTTTTTT. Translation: CASSEWGRRDTGELFF. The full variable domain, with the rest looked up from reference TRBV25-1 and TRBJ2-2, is EADIYQTPRYLVIGTGKKITLECSQTMGHDKMYWYQQDPGMELHLIHYSYGVNSTEKGDLSSESTVSRIRTEHFPLTLESARPSHTSQYLCASSEWGRRDTGELFFGEGSRLTVL.

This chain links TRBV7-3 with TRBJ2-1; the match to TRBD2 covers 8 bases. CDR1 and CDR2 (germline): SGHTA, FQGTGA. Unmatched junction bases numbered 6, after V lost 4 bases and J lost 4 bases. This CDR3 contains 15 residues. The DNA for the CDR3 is TGTGCCAGCAGCTCCAAGACGGGAGGGTACAATGAGCAGTTCTTC. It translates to CASSSKTGGYNEQFF.

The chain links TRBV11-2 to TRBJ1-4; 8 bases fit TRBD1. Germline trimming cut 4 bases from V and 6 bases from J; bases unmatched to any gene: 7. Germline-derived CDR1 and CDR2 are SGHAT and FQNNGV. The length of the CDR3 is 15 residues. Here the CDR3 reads CASSSIRTGHEKLFF. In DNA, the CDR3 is TGTGCCAGCAGCTCAATAAGGACAGGGCATGAAAAACTGTTTTTT.

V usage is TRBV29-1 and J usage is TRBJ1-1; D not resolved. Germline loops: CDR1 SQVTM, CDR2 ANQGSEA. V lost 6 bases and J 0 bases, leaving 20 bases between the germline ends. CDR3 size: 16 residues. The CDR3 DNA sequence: TGCAGCGTCCCCCAGAAAGCGACGGTGATGAACACTGAAGCTTTCTTT. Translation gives CSVPQKATVMNTEAFF.

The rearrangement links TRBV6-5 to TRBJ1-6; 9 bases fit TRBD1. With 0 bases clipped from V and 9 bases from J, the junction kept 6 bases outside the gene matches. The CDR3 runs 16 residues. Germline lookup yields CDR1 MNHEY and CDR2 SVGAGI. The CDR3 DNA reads TGTGCCAGCAGTTACTCCGGGACAGGGCTTGGTTCACCCCTCCACTTT. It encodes CASSYSGTGLGSPLHF.

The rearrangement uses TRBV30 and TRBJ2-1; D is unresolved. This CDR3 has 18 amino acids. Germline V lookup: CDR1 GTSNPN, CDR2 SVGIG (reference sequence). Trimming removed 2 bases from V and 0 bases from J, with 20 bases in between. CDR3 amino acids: CAWSSGSVPLSSYNEQFF. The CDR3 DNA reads TGTGCCTGGAGTAGTGGCTCGGTGCCCCTGAGCTCCTACAATGAGCAGTTCTTC.

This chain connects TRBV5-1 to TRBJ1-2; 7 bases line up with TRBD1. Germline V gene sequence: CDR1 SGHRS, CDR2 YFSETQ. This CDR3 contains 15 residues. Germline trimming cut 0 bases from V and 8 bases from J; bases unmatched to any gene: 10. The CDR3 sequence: CASSLAQTGMEGYTF. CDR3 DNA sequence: TGCGCCAGCAGCTTGGCCCAGACAGGGATGGAAGGCTACACCTTC.